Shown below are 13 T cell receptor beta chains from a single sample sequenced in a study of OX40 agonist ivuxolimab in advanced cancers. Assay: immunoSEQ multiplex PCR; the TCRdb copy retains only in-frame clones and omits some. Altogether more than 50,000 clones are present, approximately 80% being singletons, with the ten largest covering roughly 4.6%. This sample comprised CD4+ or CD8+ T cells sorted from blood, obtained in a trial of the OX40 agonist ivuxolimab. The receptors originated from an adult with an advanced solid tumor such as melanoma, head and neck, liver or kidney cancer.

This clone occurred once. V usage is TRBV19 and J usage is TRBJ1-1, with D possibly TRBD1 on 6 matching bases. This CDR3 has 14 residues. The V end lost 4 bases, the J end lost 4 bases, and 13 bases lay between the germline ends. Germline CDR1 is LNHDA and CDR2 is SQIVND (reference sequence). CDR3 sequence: CASSTPGVSTEAFF. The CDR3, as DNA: TGTGCCAGTAGTACCCCAGGGGTGAGCACTGAAGCTTTCTTT.

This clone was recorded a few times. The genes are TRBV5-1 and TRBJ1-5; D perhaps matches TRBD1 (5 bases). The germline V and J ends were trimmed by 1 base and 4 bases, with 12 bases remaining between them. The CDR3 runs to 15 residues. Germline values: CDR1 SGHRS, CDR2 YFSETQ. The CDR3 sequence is CASSLHGTGNQPQHF. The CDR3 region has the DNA TGCGCCAGCAGCTTGCACGGGACCGGGAATCAGCCCCAGCATTTT. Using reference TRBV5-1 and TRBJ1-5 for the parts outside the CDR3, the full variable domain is KAGVTQTPRYLIKTRGQQVTLSCSPISGHRSVSWYQQTPGQGLQFLFEYFSETQRNKGNFPGRFSGRQFSNSRSEMNVSTLELGDSALYLCASSLHGTGNQPQHFGDGTRLSIL.

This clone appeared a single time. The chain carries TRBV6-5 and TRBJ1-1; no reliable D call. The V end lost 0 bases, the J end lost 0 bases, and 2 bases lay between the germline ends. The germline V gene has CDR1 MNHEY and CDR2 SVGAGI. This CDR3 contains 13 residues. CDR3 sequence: CASSYSMNTEAFF. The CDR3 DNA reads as TGTGCCAGCAGTTACTCGATGAACACTGAAGCTTTCTTT.

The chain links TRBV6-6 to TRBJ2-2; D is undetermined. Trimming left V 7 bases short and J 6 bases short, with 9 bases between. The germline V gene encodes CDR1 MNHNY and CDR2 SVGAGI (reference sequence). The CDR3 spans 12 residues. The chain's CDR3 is CASNLRPGELFF. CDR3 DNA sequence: TGTGCCAGCAACCTACGACCCGGGGAGCTGTTTTTT.

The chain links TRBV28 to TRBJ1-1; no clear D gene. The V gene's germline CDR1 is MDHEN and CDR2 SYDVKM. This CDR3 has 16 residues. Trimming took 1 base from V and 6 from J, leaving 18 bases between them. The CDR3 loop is CASSLSAPVGHAEAFF. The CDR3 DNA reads TGTGCCAGCAGTTTATCTGCCCCTGTAGGGCACGCTGAAGCTTTCTTT.

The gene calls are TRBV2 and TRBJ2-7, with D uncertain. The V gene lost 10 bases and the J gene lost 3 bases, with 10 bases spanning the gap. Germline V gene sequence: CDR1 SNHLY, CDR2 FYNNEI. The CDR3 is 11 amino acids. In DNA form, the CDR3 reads TGTGCCACCCAGGCGAACTACGAGCAGTACTTC. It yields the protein CATQANYEQYF. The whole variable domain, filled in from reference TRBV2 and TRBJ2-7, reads EPEVTQTPSHQVTQMGQEVILRCVPISNHLYFYWYRQILGQKVEFLVSFYNNEISEKSEIFDDQFSVERPDGSNFTLKIRSTKLEDSAMYFCATQANYEQYFGPGTRLTVT.

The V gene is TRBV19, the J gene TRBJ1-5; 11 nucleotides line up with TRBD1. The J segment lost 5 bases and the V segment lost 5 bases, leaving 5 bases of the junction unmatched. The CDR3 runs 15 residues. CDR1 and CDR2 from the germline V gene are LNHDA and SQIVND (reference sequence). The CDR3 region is CASSLRGQGDQPQHF. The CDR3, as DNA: TGTGCCAGTAGTCTGCGGGGACAGGGGGATCAGCCCCAGCATTTT.

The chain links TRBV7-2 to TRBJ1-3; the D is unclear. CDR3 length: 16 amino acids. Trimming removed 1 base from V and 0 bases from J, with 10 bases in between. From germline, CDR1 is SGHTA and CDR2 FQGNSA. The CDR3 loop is CASSLGHPASGNTIYF. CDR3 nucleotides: TGTGCCAGCAGCTTAGGTCACCCAGCCTCTGGAAACACCATATATTTT.

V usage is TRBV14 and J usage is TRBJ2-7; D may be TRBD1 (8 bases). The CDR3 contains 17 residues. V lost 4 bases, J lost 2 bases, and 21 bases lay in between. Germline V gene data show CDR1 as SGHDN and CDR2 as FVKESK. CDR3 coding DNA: TGTGCCAGCAGCCCCCCATTCGGGAGGACAGGGACCTACGAGCAGTACTTC. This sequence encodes CASSPPFGRTGTYEQYF.

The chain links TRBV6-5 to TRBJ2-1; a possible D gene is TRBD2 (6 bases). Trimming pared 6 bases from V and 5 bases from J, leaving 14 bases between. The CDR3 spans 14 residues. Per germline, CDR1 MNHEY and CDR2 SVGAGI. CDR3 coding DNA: TGTGCCAGCAGGGCGACTAGTAAACACAATGAGCAGTTCTTC. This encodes CASRATSKHNEQFF.

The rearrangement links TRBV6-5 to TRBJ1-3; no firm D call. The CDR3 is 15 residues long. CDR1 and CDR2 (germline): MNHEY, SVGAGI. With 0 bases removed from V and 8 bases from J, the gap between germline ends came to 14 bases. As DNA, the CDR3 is TGTGCCAGCAGTTACTCGAAAAGAAGGCGCGACACCATATATTTT. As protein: CASSYSKRRRDTIYF.

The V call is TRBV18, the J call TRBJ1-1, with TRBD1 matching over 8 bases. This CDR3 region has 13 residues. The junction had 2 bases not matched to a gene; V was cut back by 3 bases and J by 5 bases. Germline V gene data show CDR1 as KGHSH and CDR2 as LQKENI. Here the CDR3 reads CASSPQGATEAFF. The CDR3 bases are TGTGCCAGCTCACCGCAGGGGGCAACTGAAGCTTTCTTT.

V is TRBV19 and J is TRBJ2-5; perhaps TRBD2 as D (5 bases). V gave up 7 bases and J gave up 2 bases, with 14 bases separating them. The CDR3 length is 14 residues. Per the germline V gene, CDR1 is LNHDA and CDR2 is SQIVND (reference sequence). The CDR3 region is CASNFRTGQETQYF. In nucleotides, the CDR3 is TGTGCCAGTAACTTCCGGACTGGTCAAGAGACCCAGTACTTC.